A selection of T cell receptor beta chains follows, all from one sample in a study of OX40 agonist ivuxolimab in advanced cancers. TCRdb keeps only in-frame clones here, not all; method: immunoSEQ multiplex PCR. The data hold 74,000 or so clones, with more than 70% observed a single time. The source was CD4+ or CD8+ T cells sorted from blood, collected in a trial of the OX40 agonist ivuxolimab. The receptors here all came from an adult with an advanced solid tumor such as melanoma, head and neck, liver or kidney cancer. Each CDR3 is given with its conserved first and last residue. D genes are given only for firm matches. Some rows mark clone size as missing; the rest say once, few, many or name a class of expanded clone.

size,V,J,D,DNA,CDR3
.,TRBV29-1,TRBJ2-1,.,TGCAGCGTCCCCCCGGGACTCCTCTCCTACAATGAGCAGTTCTTC,CSVPPGLLSYNEQFF
.,TRBV5-1,TRBJ2-3,.,TGCGCCAGCAGCTTTTGGGGGAGAGATACGCAGTATTTT,CASSFWGRDTQYF
once,TRBV5-4,TRBJ2-5,TRBD1,TGTGCCAGCAGCTTTATGGACAGGGGGGAGACCCAGTACTTC,CASSFMDRGETQYF
.,TRBV5-1,TRBJ2-7,.,TGCGCCAGCAGCTTGGGTCCATCGGAAGCATACGAGCAGTACTTC,CASSLGPSEAYEQYF
few,TRBV5-5,TRBJ1-2,TRBD1,TGTGCCAGCAGCAGGGGACAGGGGATTCATGGCTACACCTTC,CASSRGQGIHGYTF
.,TRBV5-1,TRBJ2-3,.,TGCGCCAGCAGCTTGGACCCCCCCACAGATACGCAGTATTTT,CASSLDPPTDTQYF
.,TRBV2,TRBJ2-1,.,TGTGCCAGCAGTAGCGAGCGGGACAATGAGCAGTTCTTC,CASSSERDNEQFF
.,TRBV5-1,TRBJ1-1,.,TGCGCCAGCAGCTTTACAGAGAACACTGAAGCTTTCTTT,CASSFTENTEAFF
.,TRBV2,TRBJ1-5,.,TGTGCCAGCAGTCCCGATGGGGGGGGTCAGCCCCAGCATTTT,CASSPDGGGQPQHF
.,TRBV5-1,TRBJ1-2,TRBD1,TGCGCCAGCAGCGTCCGGGACAGTTCGGGGTATGGCTACACCTTC,CASSVRDSSGYGYTF
.,TRBV7-3,TRBJ2-5,TRBD2,TGTGCCAGCAGCTTAAGCCCCGTGGGAGCGGGAGGCGGGGAGACCCAGTACTTC,CASSLSPVGAGGGETQYF
.,TRBV5-1,TRBJ2-5,TRBD1,TGCGCCAGCAGCACGGGACAGGGCGGCGCCCAGTACTTC,CASSTGQGGAQYF